These T cell receptor beta chains were read from a single sample in a study of T cell responses to AZD1222 COVID-19 vaccine. The repertoire was sequenced with immunoSEQ multiplex PCR; TCRdb's copy has only in-frame clones and lacks some. The table records roughly 84,000 clones, over 75% of them present only once. This specimen consisted of peripheral blood, obtained 28 days after the second AZD1222 dose. These receptors all come from an adult who received the AZD1222 COVID-19 vaccine. The CDR3 runs from the conserved cysteine through the conserved F or W. Each record gives: D gene, J gene, V gene, clone size, CDR3 DNA, CDR3 protein. The D gene is left open where the match is weak. Rows may omit the clone size; those that give it use once, few, many or a size class.

-,TRBJ1-5,TRBV6-6,-,TGTGCCAGCAGTTACGGCTATAGCAATCAGCCCCAGCATTTT,CASSYGYSNQPQHF
-,TRBJ2-2,TRBV28,-,TGTGCCAGCAGTTTAAACAGTATGGTTTCCGGGGAGCTGTTTTTT,CASSLNSMVSGELFF
-,TRBJ1-2,TRBV19,-,TGTGCCAGTAGTACGGGCTTTCAAAACTATGGCTACACCTTC,CASSTGFQNYGYTF
TRBD2,TRBJ2-1,TRBV27,-,TGTGCCAGCGGACTAGCGGGGGTTAATGAGCAGTTCTTC,CASGLAGVNEQFF
-,TRBJ1-2,TRBV28,-,TGTGCCAGCTTCTCAGGGGTTAACTATGGCTACACCTTC,CASFSGVNYGYTF
-,TRBJ2-5,TRBV3-1/TRBV3-2,-,TGTGCCAGCAGCCAAGTTAGTGCAGGGATCGAGACCCAGTACTTC,CASSQVSAGIETQYF
-,TRBJ2-2,TRBV9,-,TGTGCCAGCAGCTCTGGGACCTACACCGGGGAGCTGTTTTTT,CASSSGTYTGELFF
TRBD2,TRBJ2-3,TRBV9,few,TGTGCCAGCAGCGTAGGCGGCGCGGGGGGAAAGGGAGTTAATACGCAGTATTTT,CASSVGGAGGKGVNTQYF
TRBD1,TRBJ1-6,TRBV7-2,-,TGTGCCAGCAGCCCCCGGGACAGGGGGAATAATTCACCCCTCCACTTT,CASSPRDRGNNSPLHF
TRBD1,TRBJ1-5,TRBV6-5,once,TGTGCCAGCAGTCTCGACAGGGTCCCTCAGCCCCAGCATTTT,CASSLDRVPQPQHF
-,TRBJ2-2,TRBV7-9,once,TGTGCCAGCAGCTTGAGAGGGGAGCTGTTTTTT,CASSLRGELFF
-,TRBJ2-2,TRBV7-9,-,TGTGCCAGCAGCCCCCGGGGCACGAACACCGGGGAGCTGTTTTTT,CASSPRGTNTGELFF
-,TRBJ1-1,TRBV29-1,-,TGCAGCGTGATGAACACTGAAGCTTTCTTT,CSVMNTEAFF
-,TRBJ1-1,TRBV12-3/TRBV12-4,-,TGTGCCAGCAGTACCTACTCTGAAGCTTTCTTT,CASSTYSEAFF
-,TRBJ1-5,TRBV2,-,TGTGCCAGCGGCGGGCAGGAGAATCAGCCCCAGCATTTT,CASGGQENQPQHF
-,TRBJ2-7,TRBV28,-,TGTGCCAGCAGTCTTCAGGGGGGCGCAGATTACGAGCAGTACTTC,CASSLQGGADYEQYF
-,TRBJ1-5,TRBV6-2/TRBV6-3,-,TGTGCCAGCAGTTACTTCTACAACGGACGGGATGGAGGTCAGCCCCAGCATTTT,CASSYFYNGRDGGQPQHF
TRBD1,TRBJ2-1,TRBV19,few,TGTGCCAGCCGGACAGGGGGCGCGACCTACAATGAGCAGTTCTTC,CASRTGGATYNEQFF
TRBD1,TRBJ2-3,TRBV3-1/TRBV3-2,-,TGTGCCAGCAGCCCCAAGTTCCGCCTTGGACAGGGATATATAGATACGCAGTATTTT,CASSPKFRLGQGYIDTQYF
-,TRBJ1-2,TRBV24-1,-,TGTGCCACCAGTGACTCAGACAGGCCATATGGCTACACCTTC,CATSDSDRPYGYTF